This entry features one TCR beta chain sequence. Antigen specificity is unknown. The data are from a study of cytomegalovirus exposure and HLA in healthy donors. Study-level background: According to later analysis, the same platform produced the 120 validation and approximately 630 first-cohort repertoires.

The repertoire was sequenced with immunoSEQ multiplex PCR; TCRdb's copy has only in-frame clones and lacks some. The table lists roughly 200,000 clones, about 81% of them singletons. General study points: There were a few CMV-associated chains whose specificity for CMV antigens was confirmed in vitro. A later analysis found first-cohort TCR clusters tended to co-occur in the 120 or so validation repertoires. The study put 150 to 200 TCR beta chains on its list as cytomegalovirus-associated.

Germline lookup yields CDR1 MNHEY and CDR2 SVGAGI. J was trimmed by 8 bases and V by 5 bases; bases with no gene match: 8. The CDR3 is made up of 15 amino acids. The TCR was taken from a woman aged 25 to 39 in good health and CMV-seronegative. The sample was PBMCs. This rearrangement joins TRBV6-5 to TRBJ2-7; 14 bases align to TRBD2. Here the CDR3 reads CASSAGTSGGAKQYF. DNA for the CDR3: TGTGCCAGCAGTGCCGGGACTAGCGGGGGAGCGAAGCAGTACTTC.